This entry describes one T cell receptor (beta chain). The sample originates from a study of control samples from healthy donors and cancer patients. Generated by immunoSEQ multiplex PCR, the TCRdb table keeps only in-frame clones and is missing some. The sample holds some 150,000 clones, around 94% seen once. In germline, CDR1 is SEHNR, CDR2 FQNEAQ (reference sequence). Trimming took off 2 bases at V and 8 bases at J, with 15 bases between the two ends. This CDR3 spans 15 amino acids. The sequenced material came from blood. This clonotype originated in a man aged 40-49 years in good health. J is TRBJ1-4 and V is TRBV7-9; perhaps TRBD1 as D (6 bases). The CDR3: CASSLRAGDGEKLFF. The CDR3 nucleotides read TGTGCCAGCAGCTTAAGGGCAGGGGATGGAGAAAAACTGTTTTTT.